The 9 T cell receptor beta chains presented below share a single source sample, sequenced in a study of T cell responses to AZD1222 COVID-19 vaccine. The repertoire was sequenced with immunoSEQ multiplex PCR; TCRdb's copy has only in-frame clones and lacks some. The sample holds about 150,000 clones, 80% to 90% seen once. Source: peripheral blood, taken 28 days after the second AZD1222 dose. These receptors were obtained from an adult who received the AZD1222 COVID-19 vaccine.

This chain uses TRBV29-1 with TRBJ2-3; tentative D call: TRBD2 (5 bases). The CDR3 is 14 residues long. V dropped 3 bases and J dropped 1 base, with 11 bases sitting between them. CDR1 and CDR2 from the germline V gene are SQVTM and ANQGSEA. DNA of the CDR3: TGCAGCGTTGACCGGCCGCGGGGCACAGATACGCAGTATTTT. This encodes CSVDRPRGTDTQYF.

The V gene is TRBV12-3 or TRBV12-4, the J gene TRBJ2-7; a possible D gene is TRBD2 (6 bases). CDR3 size: 13 residues. Between the trimmed V and J ends, which lost 1 base and 6 bases, there was a span of 10 bases. CDR3 residues: CASSLGSRGEQYF. The CDR3 nucleotides read TGTGCCAGCAGTTTAGGCTCGCGGGGCGAGCAGTACTTC.

This clone appeared a few times. The chain uses TRBV4-2 and TRBJ1-4, with a tentative D call TRBD1 (5 bases). This CDR3 has 15 amino acids. Trimming took off 0 bases at V and 8 bases at J, with 13 bases between the two ends. Per the germline V gene, CDR1 is LGHNA and CDR2 is YNFKEQ. CDR3 in amino acids: CASSQDEGNGEKLFF. CDR3 in DNA: TGTGCCAGCAGCCAAGATGAGGGGAATGGCGAAAAACTGTTTTTT.

The chain employs TRBV28 and TRBJ1-1; D is undetermined. This CDR3 spans 16 amino acids. In germline, CDR1 is MDHEN, CDR2 SYDVKM. With 5 bases removed from V and 0 bases from J, the gap between germline ends came to 16 bases. The DNA of the CDR3 is TGTGCCAGCAGTGATATCGGATCGGGGTTGAACACTGAAGCTTTCTTT. It specifies CASSDIGSGLNTEAFF. The variable domain in full, with the rest retrieved from reference TRBV28 and TRBJ1-1, is DVKVTQSSRYLVKRTGEKVFLECVQDMDHENMFWYRQDPGLGLRLIYFSYDVKMKEKGDIPEGYSVSREKKERFSLILESASTNQTSMYLCASSDIGSGLNTEAFFGQGTRLTVV.

V usage is TRBV18 and J usage is TRBJ1-5, with a possible D match to TRBD1 (5 bases). Deletions cut 3 bases from V and 6 bases from J, with 15 bases between. Germline V CDR1 and CDR2: KGHSH, LQKENI. The CDR3 length is 15 residues. The CDR3 DNA is TGTGCCAGCTCACCGACGCAGGGAGGCTTTCAGCCCCAGCATTTT. It is translated as CASSPTQGGFQPQHF. Using reference TRBV18 and TRBJ1-5 for the parts outside the CDR3, the full variable domain is NAGVMQNPRHLVRRRGQEARLRCSPMKGHSHVYWYRQLPEEGLKFMVYLQKENIIDESGMPKERFSAEFPKEGPSILRIQQVVRGDSAAYFCASSPTQGGFQPQHFGDGTRLSIL.

The chain couples TRBV5-6 to TRBJ2-7; possibly TRBD2 for D (6 bases). Germline V gene sequence: CDR1 SGHDT, CDR2 YYEEEE. The CDR3 is 15 amino acids. With 0 bases removed from V and 2 bases from J, the gap between germline ends came to 12 bases. CDR3 sequence reads: CASSLVGGPTYEQYF. In DNA form, the CDR3 reads TGTGCCAGCAGCTTGGTGGGGGGACCAACCTACGAGCAGTACTTC.

The V call is TRBV12-3 or TRBV12-4, the J call TRBJ2-7; D uncertain. Trimming pared 3 bases from V and 6 bases from J, leaving 12 bases between. The CDR3 sequence is 13 residues long. In nucleotides, the CDR3 is TGTGCCAGCAGTTTCAAGGCAGGTGGCGAGCAGTACTTC. Residues: CASSFKAGGEQYF.

In this sample, this clone turned up a few times. The chain employs TRBV11-2 and TRBJ2-1, with 8 bases that match TRBD1. Unmatched junction bases numbered 9, after V lost 7 bases and J lost 7 bases. The CDR3 contains 14 residues. Germline lookup yields CDR1 SGHAT and CDR2 FQNNGV. CDR3 residues: CASKRQGARNEQFF. CDR3 bases: TGTGCCAGCAAGAGGCAGGGGGCTCGGAATGAGCAGTTCTTC. Full variable domain (rest looked up from reference TRBV11-2 and TRBJ2-1): EAGVAQSPRYKIIEKRQSVAFWCNPISGHATLYWYQQILGQGPKLLIQFQNNGVVDDSQLPKDRFSAERLKGVDSTLKIQPAKLEDSAVYLCASKRQGARNEQFFGPGTRLTVL.

The chain recombines TRBV7-9 with TRBJ2-3, with D perhaps TRBD2 (6 bases). Per the germline V gene, CDR1 is SEHNR and CDR2 is FQNEAQ (reference sequence). Trimming pared 1 base from V and 2 bases from J, leaving 10 bases between. This CDR3 is 15 amino acids long. This chain's CDR3 is CASSLVGGDTDTQYF. CDR3 DNA: TGTGCCAGCAGCTTAGTGGGGGGAGACACAGATACGCAGTATTTT. Looking up the rest from reference TRBV7-9 and TRBJ2-3 gives the full variable domain: DTGVSQNPRHKITKRGQNVTFRCDPISEHNRLYWYRQTLGQGPEFLTYFQNEAQLEKSRLLSDRFSAERPKGSFSTLEIQRTEQGDSAMYLCASSLVGGDTDTQYFGPGTRLTVL.